What follows are 21 T cell receptor beta chains derived from one specimen sequenced in a study of cytomegalovirus exposure and HLA in healthy donors. PCR amplification relied on 60 Vbeta primers (plus 13 Jbeta primers). The method was immunoSEQ multiplex PCR; TCRdb's version includes in-frame clones alone and lacks a portion of them. The sample records about 130,000 clones, approximately 85% being singletons. The sample comprised PBMCs. The receptor source for this set is a boy younger than 18 in good health and CMV-seronegative.

To note about this clone: This CDR3 is also generated by other DNA sequences in the sample. This rearrangement joins TRBV27 to TRBJ2-3; weak D call: TRBD2 (5 bases). V lost 2 bases, J lost 3 bases, and 12 bases lay in between. This CDR3 contains 15 residues. Germline CDR1 MNHEY, CDR2 SMNVEV (reference sequence). In nucleotides, the CDR3 is TGTGCCAGCAGTTTACTAGCCGGTGGTACAGATACGCAGTATTTT. Translation gives CASSLLAGGTDTQYF.

This clone was detected only once. This chain joins TRBV15 and TRBJ2-1; 10 bases line up with TRBD1. The CDR3 is 15 amino acids. Per the germline V gene, CDR1 is LNHNV and CDR2 is YYDKDF (reference sequence). The J segment lost 2 bases and the V segment lost 9 bases, leaving 7 bases of the junction unmatched. The CDR3 nucleotides are TGTGCCACGACCGGGACAGGGGATGCCTACAATGAGCAGTTCTTC. It yields the protein CATTGTGDAYNEQFF.

The chain is built from TRBV7-2 and TRBJ1-2; 9 positions agree with TRBD1. This CDR3 is built from 15 residues. J was trimmed by 5 bases and V by 3 bases; bases with no gene match: 7. Germline values: CDR1 SGHTA, CDR2 FQGNSA. CDR3 in DNA: TGTGCCAGCAGCTTGGCGGGACAGGGTGGATATGGCTACACCTTC. Translated, it gives CASSLAGQGGYGYTF.

The chain's CDR3 is CASSEQGSTQYF. Here the CDR3 DNA reads TGTGCCAGCAGCGAACAGGGGTCCACCCAGTACTTC. The chain links TRBV9 to TRBJ2-5; TRBD1 matches at 7 bases. The CDR3 consists of 12 residues. Trimming at V came to 3 bases and at J to 8 bases, leaving 4 bases not matched to a gene. Per the germline V gene, CDR1 is SGDLS and CDR2 is YYNGEE.

The chain couples TRBV6-1 to TRBJ2-5; 7 positions agree with TRBD1. CDR1 is MNHNS, CDR2 SASEGT, per germline. The CDR3 extends over 15 amino acids. The J segment lost 2 bases and the V segment lost 5 bases, leaving 8 bases of the junction unmatched. CDR3 DNA: TGTGCCAGCAGTCCCCTACCACAGGGGCAAGAGACCCAGTACTTC. Its translation: CASSPLPQGQETQYF.

This clone was detected once. The rearrangement links TRBV7-2 to TRBJ1-1, with TRBD1 identical over 9 bases. The CDR3 runs to 14 residues. Germline assignment: CDR1 SGHTA and CDR2 FQGNSA. Losses at the gene ends were 0 bases for V and 5 bases for J; bases not matched to a gene: 1. The CDR3 protein is CASSLATGGTEAFF. The CDR3 nucleotides are TGTGCCAGCAGCTTAGCGACAGGGGGAACTGAAGCTTTCTTT.

The chain uses TRBV5-1 and TRBJ1-2; perhaps TRBD1 as D (5 bases). Germline CDR1 is SGHRS and CDR2 is YFSETQ. There are 13 residues in the CDR3. Between the trimmed V and J ends, which lost 0 bases and 7 bases, there was a span of 10 bases. CDR3 sequence (DNA): TGCGCCAGCAGCTTGGCCGGGGGAGGTGGCTACACCTTC. This encodes CASSLAGGGGYTF.

The J gene is TRBJ1-6, the V gene TRBV6-4; D gene uncertain. Trimming shortened V by 4 bases and J by 7 bases, and 11 bases separated the two germline ends. CDR3 length: 14 amino acids. The germline CDR1 and CDR2 sequences are MRHNA and SNTAGT. Here the CDR3 DNA reads TGTGCCAGCAGTGCCGGGAGCGGCAATTCACCCCTCCACTTT. This encodes CASSAGSGNSPLHF.

J is TRBJ2-2 and V is TRBV30; 9 nucleotides match TRBD1. This CDR3 contains 14 residues. Germline CDR1 is GTSNPN and CDR2 is SVGIG (reference sequence). After removal of 2 bases from V and 7 bases from J, the junction contained 5 bases not matched to a gene. The DNA for the CDR3 is TGTGCCTGGAGTAACAGGGGGCGAGGCGGGGAGCTGTTTTTT. Translating gives CAWSNRGRGGELFF.

The table lists this clone with a few counts. V usage is TRBV5-6 and J usage is TRBJ2-1, with unresolved D. Germline V gene data show CDR1 as SGHDT and CDR2 as YYEEEE. V lost 3 bases to trimming and J lost 0 bases, with 7 bases between them. This CDR3 contains 14 residues. The CDR3 region has the DNA TGTGCCAGCAGCTCACCGAGCTCCTACAATGAGCAGTTCTTC. Its translation: CASSSPSSYNEQFF.

This chain joins TRBV13 and TRBJ1-5; D unclear. The CDR3 totals 15 residues. CDR1 is PRHDT, CDR2 FYEKMQ, per germline (reference sequence). V lost 5 bases and J lost 7, with 18 bases in between. CDR3 in amino acids: CASSPGNGIDQPQHF. CDR3 nucleotides: TGTGCCAGCAGCCCGGGAAATGGGATAGACCAGCCCCAGCATTTT.

This chain joins TRBV18 and TRBJ2-1, with 7 bases matching TRBD2. CDR1 is KGHSH and CDR2 is LQKENI in the germline V gene. The ends lost 3 bases at V and 4 bases at J; junction bases unmatched: 3. CDR3 length: 14 residues. CDR3 bases: TGTGCCAGCTCACCGAGGCGGGGGTACAATGAGCAGTTCTTC. Translation: CASSPRRGYNEQFF.

V and J are TRBV27 and TRBJ1-1, with a tentative D call TRBD1 (5 bases). The germline V and J ends were trimmed by 4 bases and 3 bases, with 12 bases remaining between them. This CDR3 contains 14 residues. Germline V gene lookup returns CDR1 MNHEY and CDR2 SMNVEV (reference sequence). This chain's CDR3 is CASSWAREDTEAFF. The CDR3 DNA follows: TGTGCCAGCAGTTGGGCCAGGGAAGACACTGAAGCTTTCTTT.

Only one count was recorded for this clone. The V and J genes are TRBV9 and TRBJ1-2, with 9 bases matching TRBD1. CDR1 is SGDLS, CDR2 YYNGEE, per germline. Trimming at V came to 3 bases and at J to 7 bases, leaving 7 bases not matched to a gene. The CDR3 loop spans 14 amino acids. CDR3 residues: CASSGGQGIRGYTF. The CDR3, as DNA: TGTGCCAGCAGCGGGGGACAGGGAATCCGTGGCTACACCTTC.

The V call is TRBV21-1, the J call TRBJ2-1; the D call TRBD2 from the table was never checked on the DNA. TRBV21-1 is recorded as a pseudogene. The CDR3 totals 19 residues. For the CDR3, the DNA is TGTGCCAGCACCCTAGCAGTAAAAGTAGGGACTAGCGGGAGAGATGAGCAGTTCTTC. Protein: CASTLAVKVGTSGRDEQFF.

The chain links TRBV7-9 to TRBJ2-7, with 15 bases matching TRBD2. The germline V gene has CDR1 SEHNR and CDR2 FQNEAQ (reference sequence). Trimming took 5 bases from V and 3 from J; bases not matched to a gene: 8. This CDR3 has 17 amino acids. The CDR3 loop reads CASSRTSGGAKVYEQYF. The CDR3 nucleotides read TGTGCCAGCAGCCGGACTAGCGGGGGGGCCAAGGTCTACGAGCAGTACTTC. The complete variable domain, with remaining parts taken from reference TRBV7-9 and TRBJ2-7, reads DTGVSQNPRHKITKRGQNVTFRCDPISEHNRLYWYRQTLGQGPEFLTYFQNEAQLEKSRLLSDRFSAERPKGSFSTLEIQRTEQGDSAMYLCASSRTSGGAKVYEQYFGPGTRLTVT.

This sequence joins TRBV9 and TRBJ2-3; no reliable D call. CDR1 and CDR2 from the germline V gene are SGDLS and YYNGEE. This CDR3 spans 11 amino acids. The V and J ends lost 3 bases and 7 bases respectively, with 6 bases between them. CDR3 DNA: TGTGCCAGCAGCGGGCGGAATACGCAGTATTTT. This translates into CASSGRNTQYF. The full variable domain, completed using reference TRBV9 and TRBJ2-3, is DSGVTQTPKHLITATGQRVTLRCSPRSGDLSVYWYQQSLDQGLQFLIQYYNGEERAKGNILERFSAQQFPDLHSELNLSSLELGDSALYFCASSGRNTQYFGPGTRLTVL.

The chain has TRBV7-2 and TRBJ1-2, with D perhaps matching TRBD1 (5 bases). CDR1 is SGHTA and CDR2 is FQGNSA in the germline V gene. Trimming shortened V by 1 base and J by 7 bases, and 7 bases separated the two germline ends. This CDR3 spans 12 amino acids. The CDR3 DNA reads TGTGCCAGCAGCTTAGGACAGTTTGGCTACACCTTC. This gives the protein CASSLGQFGYTF. The full variable domain, rest sourced from reference TRBV7-2 and TRBJ1-2, is GAGVSQSPSNKVTEKGKDVELRCDPISGHTALYWYRQSLGQGLEFLIYFQGNSAPDKSGLPSDRFSAERTGGSVSTLTIQRTQQEDSAVYLCASSLGQFGYTFGSGTRLTVV.

This chain connects TRBV7-2 to TRBJ2-3; 9 bases are shared with TRBD2. Trimming cost V 4 bases and J 3 bases; bases outside gene matches: 8. The CDR3 sequence is 16 residues long. In germline, CDR1 is SGHTA, CDR2 FQGNSA. The CDR3 reads CASSSRGTSFTDTQYF. The CDR3 DNA is TGTGCCAGCAGCTCCAGAGGGACTAGCTTTACAGATACGCAGTATTTT.

The rearrangement links TRBV11-2 to TRBJ1-2; possible D gene TRBD1, 6 bases. V was clipped by 6 bases and J by 6 bases, with 11 bases between them. Germline assignment: CDR1 SGHAT and CDR2 FQNNGV. This CDR3 is built from 12 residues. CDR3 residues: CASSRQGNGYTF. CDR3 bases: TGTGCCAGCAGTCGTCAGGGGAATGGCTACACCTTC.

The chain employs TRBV30 and TRBJ2-5; D unresolved. Germline V gene lookup returns CDR1 GTSNPN and CDR2 SVGIG (reference sequence). The CDR3 totals 14 residues. The V end was cut by 0 bases, the J end by 4 bases, with 12 bases between. In DNA form, the CDR3 reads TGTGCCTGGAGTGTACTTGCTGGCGGAGAGACCCAGTACTTC. This gives the protein CAWSVLAGGETQYF.